The 27 T cell receptor beta chains below all came from one sample that was sequenced in a study of cytomegalovirus exposure and HLA in healthy donors. With 60 Vbeta and 13 Jbeta primers, the PCR was carried out. The repertoire was sequenced with immunoSEQ multiplex PCR; TCRdb's copy has only in-frame clones and lacks some. The data show 150,000 to 200,000 clones, with just over 75% seen just once and around 1% held by the top ten. Source material: PBMCs. Receptors were obtained from a woman between 35 and 50 years old in good health and CMV-seronegative.

This clone was detected once. The chain carries TRBV29-1 and TRBJ2-5, with 11 nucleotides matching TRBD2. Per the germline V gene, CDR1 is SQVTM and CDR2 is ANQGSEA. The CDR3 is 13 amino acids. V lost 6 bases and J lost 2; bases outside the gene matches: 2. CDR3 in DNA: TGCAGCGTCCGACTAGCGGGACAAGAGACCCAGTACTTC. Amino acid sequence: CSVRLAGQETQYF.

The CDR3 coding sequence is TGTGCCAGCAGCTTAGTACCAGAGAACACTGAAGCTTTCTTT. Translated: CASSLVPENTEAFF. The chain joins TRBV7-9 to TRBJ1-1, with unresolved D. The CDR3 is 14 residues long. The V and J ends lost 1 base and 1 base respectively, with 7 bases between them. Germline V gene sequence: CDR1 SEHNR, CDR2 FQNEAQ (reference sequence).

This chain links TRBV27 with TRBJ2-7, with TRBD2 identical over 11 bases. The CDR3 is 16 amino acids. In germline, CDR1 is MNHEY, CDR2 SMNVEV (reference sequence). Trimming took 4 bases from V and 6 from J; bases not matched to a gene: 11. The CDR3: CASSYPLAGGVGEQYF. CDR3 in DNA: TGTGCCAGCAGTTACCCCCTAGCGGGAGGTGTGGGCGAGCAGTACTTC.

This clone appeared once. The J gene is TRBJ2-5, the V gene TRBV9; D is possibly TRBD1 (6 bases). With 3 bases removed from V and 5 bases from J, the gap between germline ends came to 17 bases. Germline assignment: CDR1 SGDLS and CDR2 YYNGEE. The CDR3 runs 15 residues. CDR3 sequence reads: CASSAGPGTKETQYF. The CDR3 DNA is TGTGCCAGCAGCGCGGGTCCTGGGACAAAGGAGACCCAGTACTTC.

The chain couples TRBV5-1 to TRBJ2-1; 9 positions match TRBD2. Germline loops: CDR1 SGHRS, CDR2 YFSETQ. The J segment lost 4 bases and the V segment lost 1 base, leaving 6 bases of the junction unmatched. This CDR3 comprises 16 residues. In DNA, the CDR3 is TGCGCCAGCAGCTTGAGGGCTAGCGGGGTATACAATGAGCAGTTCTTC. It encodes CASSLRASGVYNEQFF.

The V gene is TRBV15, the J gene TRBJ1-4, with 7 nucleotides matching TRBD1. Germline CDR1 is LNHNV and CDR2 is YYDKDF (reference sequence). The CDR3 contains 13 residues. V shed 6 bases and J 6 bases; nucleotides not matched to a gene: 4. The CDR3 sequence is CATRGTADEKLFF. The CDR3 DNA sequence: TGTGCCACCAGAGGGACAGCCGATGAAAAACTGTTTTTT.

The V call is TRBV5-1, the J call TRBJ1-1; D unclear. Per the germline V gene, CDR1 is SGHRS and CDR2 is YFSETQ. Trimming took 4 bases from V and 4 from J, leaving 14 bases between them. This CDR3 region has 14 residues. CDR3 loop: CASSLITGGTEAFF. Here the CDR3 DNA reads TGCGCCAGCAGCCTCATTACGGGAGGCACTGAAGCTTTCTTT.

This clone was seen a few times. The J gene is TRBJ2-7, the V gene TRBV12-2; the DNA was not compared with TRBD1, the D call given in the table. TRBV12-2 is a pseudogene segment. The CDR3 is 14 residues long. CDR3 loop: CASRLDRGDSEQYF. The CDR3 DNA follows: TGTGCAAGTCGCTTAGACAGGGGAGATTCCGAGCAGTACTTC.

This chain joins TRBV5-4 and TRBJ2-2; 12 bases fit TRBD2. CDR3 length: 17 amino acids. Germline lookup yields CDR1 SGHNT and CDR2 YYREEE (reference sequence). V shed 4 bases, J shed 5 bases, and the junction held 9 bases outside the gene matches. The CDR3, as DNA: TGTGCCAGCAGCCGGACTAGCGGGACGTTTTTGACCGGGGAGCTGTTTTTT. Protein sequence: CASSRTSGTFLTGELFF. Combining the CDR3 with reference TRBV5-4 and TRBJ2-2 gives the whole variable domain ETGVTQSPTHLIKTRGQQVTLRCSSQSGHNTVSWYQQALGQGPQFIFQYYREEENGRGNFPPRFSGLQFPNYSSELNVNALELDDSALYLCASSRTSGTFLTGELFFGEGSRLTVL.

CDR3 amino acids: CASRGTGPNGYTF. The CDR3 DNA is TGTGCCAGCAGGGGGACAGGCCCTAATGGCTACACCTTC. J is TRBJ1-2 and V is TRBV2, with 8 nucleotides matching TRBD1. The CDR3 length is 13 residues. CDR1 is SNHLY, CDR2 FYNNEI, per germline. The trim removed 6 bases at V and 6 bases at J, leaving 6 bases unmatched.

The rearrangement uses TRBV29-1 and TRBJ2-4; D not resolved. In germline, CDR1 is SQVTM, CDR2 ANQGSEA. V was cut by 6 bases and J by 9 bases, with 12 bases left in between. The CDR3 contains 11 residues. CDR3: CSVRERSIQYF. The CDR3 bases are TGCAGCGTACGTGAGAGGTCCATTCAGTACTTC.

The chain recombines TRBV28 with TRBJ2-6, with TRBD2 as a possible D gene (6 bases). This CDR3 contains 15 residues. Germline V lookup: CDR1 MDHEN, CDR2 SYDVKM. The ends were cut back, 7 bases at V and 2 bases at J, with 12 bases in the middle. This chain's CDR3 is CASTPGSAGANVLTF. The CDR3 coding sequence is TGTGCCAGCACACCCGGGAGTGCTGGGGCCAACGTCCTGACTTTC.

This clone has more than one count but fewer than ten. V is TRBV7-3 and J is TRBJ1-1, with 7 positions matching TRBD1. The CDR3 length is 17 residues. V lost 5 bases, J lost 1 base, and 13 bases stayed unmatched. CDR1 and CDR2 from the germline V gene are SGHTA and FQGTGA. CDR3 sequence (DNA): TGTGCCAGCAGCCCGGGCGGGGCGACAGGGTCGAACACTGAAGCTTTCTTT. This sequence encodes CASSPGGATGSNTEAFF.

This clone came up a few times. This chain connects TRBV19 to TRBJ2-2; weak D call: TRBD2 (6 bases). V shed 7 bases and J shed 5 bases, with 14 bases lying between them. The CDR3 spans 14 residues. Per the germline V gene, CDR1 is LNHDA and CDR2 is SQIVND (reference sequence). In DNA form, the CDR3 reads TGTGCCAGTACCCCTGGAGGGGCGACCGGGGAGCTGTTTTTT. Amino acids: CASTPGGATGELFF.

V and J are TRBV9 and TRBJ2-3; D remains unclear. CDR3 length: 17 residues. Germline V gives CDR1 SGDLS, CDR2 YYNGEE. V dropped 0 bases and J dropped 5 bases, with 19 bases sitting between them. The CDR3 is CASSVAFQADTQDTQYF. CDR3 nucleotides: TGTGCCAGCAGCGTAGCCTTCCAGGCTGATACCCAAGATACGCAGTATTTT.

The J gene is TRBJ2-7, the V gene TRBV5-6; TRBD1 might be the D (6 bases). The V gene's germline CDR1 is SGHDT and CDR2 YYEEEE. Trimming pared 2 bases from V and 2 bases from J, leaving 8 bases between. The CDR3 is 13 residues long. This chain's CDR3 is CASSLDRTYEQYF. The CDR3 bases are TGTGCCAGCAGCTTAGACAGGACCTACGAGCAGTACTTC. The variable domain in full, completed from reference TRBV5-6 and TRBJ2-7, reads DAGVTQSPTHLIKTRGQQVTLRCSPKSGHDTVSWYQQALGQGPQFIFQYYEEEERQRGNFPDRFSGHQFPNYSSELNVNALLLGDSALYLCASSLDRTYEQYFGPGTRLTVT.

The chain carries TRBV29-1 and TRBJ1-5; D perhaps matches TRBD1 (5 bases). The V gene lost 7 bases and the J gene lost 5 bases, with 15 bases spanning the gap. The CDR3 runs to 13 residues. Germline lookup yields CDR1 SQVTM and CDR2 ANQGSEA. The CDR3 DNA is TGCAGCGCCCTGCCGGGGGGAGATCAGCCCCAGCATTTT. It is translated as CSALPGGDQPQHF.

The rearrangement links TRBV5-1 to TRBJ2-2; 7 bases align to TRBD2. CDR3 length: 16 amino acids. The germline V gene has CDR1 SGHRS and CDR2 YFSETQ. Trimming at V came to 1 base and at J to 2 bases, leaving 5 bases not matched to a gene. For the CDR3, the DNA is TGCGCCAGCAGCTTGAGACTAGCCCGCAACACCGGGGAGCTGTTTTTT. Its translation: CASSLRLARNTGELFF.

The gene calls are TRBV6-1 and TRBJ2-1; tentatively, D is TRBD2 (5 bases). Germline CDR1 reads MNHNS; CDR2 reads SASEGT. The CDR3 length is 13 residues. Trimming pared 2 bases from V and 7 bases from J, leaving 9 bases between. The CDR3 reads CASSEYRGNEQFF. The DNA of the CDR3 is TGTGCCAGCAGTGAATACCGCGGGAATGAGCAGTTCTTC.

V gene TRBV9 combines with J gene TRBJ2-5; 11 bases match TRBD2. CDR3 length: 17 residues. Trimming cost V 0 bases and J 2 bases; bases outside gene matches: 6. Germline CDR1 reads SGDLS; CDR2 reads YYNGEE. Written as DNA, the CDR3 is TGTGCCAGCAGCGTAGTAGGGACTAGCGGCCTTCAAGAGACCCAGTACTTC. Residues: CASSVVGTSGLQETQYF.

The genes are TRBV20-1 and TRBJ2-7; D gene ambiguous. Trimming took off 1 base at V and 5 bases at J, with 6 bases between the two ends. Per germline, CDR1 DFQATT and CDR2 SNEGSKA (reference sequence). The CDR3 runs 11 residues. CDR3 bases: TGCAGTGCTAGAGGCCAGAACGAGCAGTACTTC. It translates to CSARGQNEQYF.

J is TRBJ2-2 and V is TRBV5-1; 7 bases line up with TRBD2. The CDR3 is made up of 17 amino acids. CDR1 and CDR2 from the germline V gene are SGHRS and YFSETQ. J was trimmed by 4 bases and V by 2 bases; bases with no gene match: 11. The CDR3 here is CASSFRGGRDATGELFF. In DNA form, the CDR3 reads TGCGCCAGCAGCTTTAGGGGCGGGAGAGATGCCACCGGGGAGCTGTTTTTT.

This clone was observed a few times. J is TRBJ2-7 and V is TRBV7-3, with no clear D. This CDR3 region has 12 residues. The germline gives CDR1 SGHTA, CDR2 FQGTGA. Trimming took off 4 bases at V and 7 bases at J, with 11 bases between the two ends. CDR3: CASSSYQREQYF. The CDR3 DNA sequence: TGTGCCAGCAGCTCCTACCAAAGAGAGCAGTACTTC.

This chain's CDR3 is CASTSTANYGYTF. The DNA for the CDR3 is TGTGCCAGCACCTCGACAGCTAACTATGGCTACACCTTC. V is TRBV27 and J is TRBJ1-2; a weak D match, TRBD1 (5 bases). CDR3 size: 13 residues. CDR1 is MNHEY and CDR2 is SMNVEV in the germline V gene (reference sequence). With 7 bases removed from V and 0 bases from J, the gap between germline ends came to 9 bases.

The chain links TRBV6-1 to TRBJ2-7; no definite D call. Looked up from germline, CDR1 is MNHNS and CDR2 is SASEGT. This CDR3 comprises 11 residues. V shed 10 bases and J shed 0 bases, with 7 bases lying between them. Here the CDR3 DNA reads TGTGCCACCCTTAGCTCCTACGAGCAGTACTTC. This sequence encodes CATLSSYEQYF.

The rearrangement uses TRBV7-9 and TRBJ2-3, with unresolved D. Germline values: CDR1 SEHNR, CDR2 FQNEAQ (reference sequence). The CDR3 length is 14 residues. Deletions cut 1 base from V and 8 bases from J, with 13 bases between. CDR3: CASSLGAAGGTQYF. DNA for the CDR3: TGTGCCAGCAGCTTAGGCGCGGCTGGTGGTACGCAGTATTTT.

The CDR3 here is CALDRAYEQYF. CDR3 nucleotide sequence: TGTGCCTTGGACAGGGCCTACGAGCAGTACTTC. The chain links TRBV30 to TRBJ2-7, with TRBD1 matching 8 bases. J gave up 2 bases and V 7 bases, and 1 base lay outside the gene matches. The CDR3 extends over 11 amino acids. CDR1 is GTSNPN, CDR2 SVGIG, per germline (reference sequence).